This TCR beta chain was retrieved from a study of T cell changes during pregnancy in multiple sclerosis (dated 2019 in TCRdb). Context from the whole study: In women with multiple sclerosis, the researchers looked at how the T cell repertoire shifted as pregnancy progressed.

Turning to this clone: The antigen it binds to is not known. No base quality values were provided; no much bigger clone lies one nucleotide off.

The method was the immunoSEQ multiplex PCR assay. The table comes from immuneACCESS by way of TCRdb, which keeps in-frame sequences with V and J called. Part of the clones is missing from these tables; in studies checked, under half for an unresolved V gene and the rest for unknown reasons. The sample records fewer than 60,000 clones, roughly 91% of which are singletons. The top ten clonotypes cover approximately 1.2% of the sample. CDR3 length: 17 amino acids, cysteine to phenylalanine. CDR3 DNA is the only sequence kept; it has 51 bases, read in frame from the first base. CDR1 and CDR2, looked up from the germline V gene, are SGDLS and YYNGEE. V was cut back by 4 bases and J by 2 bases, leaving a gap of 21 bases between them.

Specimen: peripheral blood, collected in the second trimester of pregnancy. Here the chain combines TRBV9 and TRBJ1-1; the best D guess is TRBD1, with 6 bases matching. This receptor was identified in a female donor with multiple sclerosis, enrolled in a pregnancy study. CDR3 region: CASSPGPSGVVNTEAFF. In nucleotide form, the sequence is TGTGCCAGCAGCCCCGGCCCCTCAGGGGTGGTAAACACTGAAGCTTTCTTT.